This TCR beta chain was identified in a study of T cells in Graves' hyperthyroidism and ophthalmopathy (dated by TCRdb to about 2019). Regarding the research as a whole: Peripheral blood samples were taken at initial diagnosis, before any treatment was given. In about 6 Graves' hyperthyroidism patients, the study also compared T-cell repertoires from thyroid tissue with T-cell repertoires from blood. TCR Vbeta CDR3 sequencing of approximately 140 peripheral blood samples (about 45 ophthalmopathy, roughly 72 hyperthyroidism and roughly 17 progressor patients) is reported in the paper. To identify distinguishing TCR V-J signatures, a discovery cohort of around 100 patients was used, comprising 40 to 45 with Graves' ophthalmopathy and approximately 58 with stable Graves' hyperthyroidism. Prospective prediction of ophthalmopathy was tested in an independent validation cohort consisting of fewer than 20 hyperthyroidism patients and around 16 patients who later progressed to ophthalmopathy. After blood sampling, hyperthyroidism patients were treated with methimazole at a starting dose of 30 mg daily, and ophthalmopathy patients were treated with high-dose intravenous methylprednisolone. The 100 or so discovery patients were divided at random into training and test sets in a 7:3 ratio. General findings and caveats noted by the study authors: Sample size was not statistically predetermined, and blinding of investigators to group allocation was not performed. In validation, the model predicted progression to ophthalmopathy with approximately 69% sensitivity and less than 80% specificity, a median of about six months before onset. Most expanded thyroid clonotypes (frequency above 0.001) were also found in blood, which suggests that blood repertoires may mirror thyroid immune responses. In cross-validation, a model built on a 13 V-J signature told ophthalmopathy apart from stable hyperthyroidism with 87.88% sensitivity and roughly 81% specificity, and in testing the same model reached 80%/75%.

Amplification of TCR beta CDR3 regions was carried out from RNA transcripts. The first round of RT-PCR for the TCR CDR3 was performed with the HTBI primer set and the Qiagen OneStep RT-PCR kit. Libraries were constructed in a second round of multiplex PCR, after which size selection and purification were performed. The libraries were sequenced on an Illumina HiSeq2000 using paired-end 100 bp reads. As for the original processing: SOAPnuke was used to process the raw data, with reads discarded if the reads contained adapters or uncalled bases, had a mean Phred below 15, or lacked an exact constant-primer or identifier match. High-quality paired reads were merged using COPE v1.2.5, and each unique nucleotide sequence was defined as a clonotype. MiTCR v1.1 was used to align the clonotypes against IMGT TRBV, TRBD and TRBJ reference segments. The analysis included only V-J combinations with a frequency above 0.0001, which together covered over 98% of the repertoires. A TCS score was defined as the ratio between F50 (clonal expansion) and ExV (chaos), using BLOSUM62-based TCRdist between CDR3 peptides within each V-J. Welch's t-statistics and random forest reduced just over 500 V-J features to 13, which were used in a naive Bayes classifier (R e1071). TCRdb's own reprocessing of the public reads used fastp at Q25 and MiXCR and kept productive beta chains. Each entry is one CDR3 protein sequence, shown with its most common DNA and genes. It is TCRdb's table, rather than the study itself, that gives the V and J calls and clone size. The sample records around 350,000 distinct CDR3 sequences, approximately 14% of which are singletons. The ten largest make up roughly 19% of the sample.

The table lists this clonotype with many counts. Its antigen is currently not known. Within one base of it there is no much larger clone, and no base qualities were kept. Moderately to severely active disease, a Clinical Activity Score of at least 3, a NOSPECS grade of at least 4, and a duration under 3 months were present in ophthalmopathy patients. Any patient with an uncontrolled infection, another autoimmune disease, pregnancy or lactation was excluded. Clinical symptoms, serum thyroxine and TRAb, thyroid ultrasound, and orbital computed tomography formed the basis for the diagnoses. PBMCs were separated from 10 ml of fresh peripheral blood using Ficoll-Paque density gradient centrifugation. Trizol reagent was used to extract total RNA, and RNA quality was then checked on an Agilent 2100 Bioanalyzer. CDR1 and CDR2, per the germline V gene (reference sequence), are SEHNR and FQNEAQ. At the junction V is shortened by 5 bases and J by 0 bases, with 7 bases in between. From the cysteine through the phenylalanine, the CDR3 covers 13 amino acids. The sequence is cut down to CDR3 DNA, 39 bases in frame from base 1.

The sequence links TRBV7-9 to TRBJ2-5; a confident D gene designation cannot be given. This receptor was identified in a woman aged 55-69 years with Graves' ophthalmopathy. Source material: blood. CDR3 protein: CASSGNHQETQYF. The base sequence is TGTGCCAGCAGCGGGAACCACCAAGAGACCCAGTACTTC.